This T cell receptor (beta chain) was observed in a study of cytomegalovirus exposure and HLA in healthy donors. Notes on the study in general: Most TCR sequences proved rare, with some public TCRs found in many donors. It was 150 to 200 TCR beta chains that were listed as cytomegalovirus-associated. Later work found most CMV-associated TCR beta chains apparently HLA-restricted.

On this clone: The antigen is not known.

CDR1 MGHDK and CDR2 SYGVNS come from the germline V gene. The length of the CDR3 is 13 residues. Trimming left V 3 bases short and J 2 bases short, with 7 bases between. The PCR was carried out with 60 Vbeta primers and 13 Jbeta primers. TCRdb's table, derived via immunoSEQ multiplex PCR, lists solely in-frame clones and lacks some. Of about 230,000 clones listed, roughly 91% were seen once; the top ten hold roughly 0.99%. The clonotype comes from a woman between 18 and 30 years old in good health and CMV-seronegative. Source material: PBMCs. V usage is TRBV25-1 and J usage is TRBJ1-2; D is uncertain. DNA for the CDR3: TGTGCCAGCAGTGATTCCGGGAACTATGGCTACACCTTC. This codes for CASSDSGNYGYTF.